Each of the 30 T cell receptor beta chains below was sequenced from the same sample in a study of cytomegalovirus exposure and HLA in healthy donors. This PCR relied on a set of 60 Vbeta primers and 13 Jbeta primers. Assay: immunoSEQ multiplex PCR; the TCRdb copy retains only in-frame clones and omits some. Among 130,000 or so clones listed, around 79% were seen once. Source material: PBMCs. Receptors originate from a woman in her forties in good health and CMV-seronegative.

This chain connects TRBV28 to TRBJ2-1; the D gene is possibly TRBD2 (5 bases). Germline V gene sequence: CDR1 MDHEN, CDR2 SYDVKM. This CDR3 is 15 amino acids long. Trimming stripped 6 bases from V and 4 bases from J, with 16 bases between. The CDR3, as DNA: TGTGCCAGCAGCCTAGGGAGCGGTTCGTACAATGAGCAGTTCTTC. This sequence encodes CASSLGSGSYNEQFF. The full variable domain, rest sourced from reference TRBV28 and TRBJ2-1, is DVKVTQSSRYLVKRTGEKVFLECVQDMDHENMFWYRQDPGLGLRLIYFSYDVKMKEKGDIPEGYSVSREKKERFSLILESASTNQTSMYLCASSLGSGSYNEQFFGPGTRLTVL.

This chain uses TRBV5-1 with TRBJ2-5; 10 bases map to TRBD2. In germline, CDR1 is SGHRS, CDR2 YFSETQ. This CDR3 comprises 19 residues. After removal of 4 bases from V and 1 base from J, the junction contained 16 bases not matched to a gene. CDR3: CASSPIGSIWTSGQETQYF. The CDR3 bases are TGCGCCAGCAGCCCAATAGGCAGCATATGGACTAGCGGCCAAGAGACCCAGTACTTC.

The chain employs TRBV6-5 and TRBJ2-1, with TRBD1 as a possible D gene (6 bases). CDR3 size: 14 residues. Looked up from germline, CDR1 is MNHEY and CDR2 is SVGAGI. Trimming cost V 6 bases and J 4 bases, with 13 bases left between them. The CDR3 protein is CASSRGGSYNEQFF. As DNA, the CDR3 is TGTGCCAGCAGCAGGGGCGGGTCGTACAATGAGCAGTTCTTC.

In nucleotides, the CDR3 is TGTGCCAGCAGGGGACTTACCACAGATACGCAGTATTTT. Its protein is CASRGLTTDTQYF. The chain combines TRBV28 with TRBJ2-3, with D possibly TRBD2 on 6 matching bases. Per the germline V gene, CDR1 is MDHEN and CDR2 is SYDVKM. Trimming removed 6 bases from V and 2 bases from J, with 9 bases in between. The CDR3 totals 13 residues.

The rearrangement links TRBV11-2 to TRBJ1-1; TRBD1 matches 7 bases. Trimming cost V 4 bases and J 7 bases; bases outside gene matches: 9. Germline values: CDR1 SGHAT, CDR2 FQNNGV. CDR3 length: 14 residues. The CDR3 coding sequence is TGTGCCAGCAGCTCTTTACAGGGGCATGGTGAAGCTTTCTTT. Translated: CASSSLQGHGEAFF.

CDR3 bases: TGCGCCAGCAGCTTTAGCGGGAGGGCCCAGGATGAGCAGTTCTTC. It yields the protein CASSFSGRAQDEQFF. The V gene is TRBV5-1, the J gene TRBJ2-1; 11 bases match TRBD2. V was clipped by 2 bases and J by 8 bases; unmatched bases: 6. Germline V gene data show CDR1 as SGHRS and CDR2 as YFSETQ. The CDR3 sequence is 15 residues long.

The V and J genes are TRBV7-2 and TRBJ2-3; TRBD1 is a possible D gene (7 bases). Germline CDR1 and CDR2: SGHTA and FQGNSA. Trimming cost V 5 bases and J 4 bases, with 10 bases left between them. The length of the CDR3 is 13 residues. The CDR3 DNA sequence: TGTGCCAGCAGCGCAGGGGGGTCAGATACGCAGTATTTT. This codes for CASSAGGSDTQYF.

This chain joins TRBV29-1 and TRBJ1-1; D gene unclear. With 1 base removed from V and 11 bases from J, the gap between germline ends came to 17 bases. The CDR3 covers 13 residues. In germline, CDR1 is SQVTM, CDR2 ANQGSEA. The CDR3 loop is CSVEVAVAGMAFF. The CDR3 DNA is TGCAGCGTTGAAGTGGCAGTAGCGGGGATGGCTTTCTTT.

To note about this clone: The junction departs from the called germline gene at one end, perhaps through a read error. The chain is built from TRBV6-5 and TRBJ2-6, with D perhaps matching TRBD1 (5 bases). The CDR3 is made up of 12 amino acids. The germline CDR1 and CDR2 sequences are MNHEY and SVGAGI. The CDR3 bases are TGTGCCAGCAGTTATGGGGCCAACGGCCTGACTTTC. This codes for CASSYGANGLTF.

V usage is TRBV6-1 and J usage is TRBJ2-2, with D unclear. V gave up 7 bases and J gave up 2 bases, with 11 bases separating them. CDR1 and CDR2 from the germline V gene are MNHNS and SASEGT. CDR3 length: 14 amino acids. The CDR3 region is CASMPVTNTGELFF. CDR3 nucleotide sequence: TGTGCCAGCATGCCAGTAACAAACACCGGGGAGCTGTTTTTT.

The chain employs TRBV10-2 and TRBJ2-1; D may be TRBD2 (6 bases). Deletions cut 6 bases from V and 1 base from J, with 7 bases between. This CDR3 is 13 amino acids long. Looked up from germline, CDR1 is WSHSY and CDR2 is SAAADI. The CDR3 DNA is TGCGCCAGCAGGGGAGGATCCTACAATGAGCAGTTCTTC. Its protein product is CASRGGSYNEQFF.

This chain's CDR3 is CASSFADRRYGYTF. The CDR3 nucleotides read TGTGCCAGCAGTTTTGCCGACAGGCGATATGGCTACACCTTC. V gene TRBV28 combines with J gene TRBJ1-2, with D possibly TRBD1 on 6 matching bases. CDR3 length: 14 residues. Germline CDR1 reads MDHEN; CDR2 reads SYDVKM. Trimming took off 3 bases at V and 5 bases at J, with 13 bases between the two ends.

This clone showed up just a few times. The chain employs TRBV13 and TRBJ2-2, with a possible D match to TRBD1 (6 bases). This CDR3 has 16 amino acids. Germline assignment: CDR1 PRHDT and CDR2 FYEKMQ (reference sequence). Deletions cut 8 bases from V and 1 base from J, with 17 bases between. Here the CDR3 reads CASGQTGTWNTGELFF. The DNA for the CDR3 is TGTGCCAGCGGGCAGACCGGGACATGGAACACCGGGGAGCTGTTTTTT.

In DNA, the CDR3 is TGTGCCAGCACTACGAAAGGACTAGCGCACAATGAGCAGTTCTTC. Its translation is CASTTKGLAHNEQFF. The gene calls are TRBV6-5 and TRBJ2-1; 9 nucleotides line up with TRBD2. This CDR3 has 15 residues. Germline assignment: CDR1 MNHEY and CDR2 SVGAGI. Trimming removed 7 bases from V and 5 bases from J; junction bases left unmatched: 9.

V and J are TRBV5-6 and TRBJ1-2, with D maybe TRBD1 (5 bases). CDR1 SGHDT and CDR2 YYEEEE come from the germline V gene. This CDR3 has 13 amino acids. The germline V and J ends were trimmed by 0 bases and 6 bases, with 9 bases remaining between them. The CDR3 DNA reads TGTGCCAGCAGCTTGGTAGCGGGGGATGGCTACACCTTC. Its protein is CASSLVAGDGYTF.

V and J are TRBV28 and TRBJ1-2, with no clear D. Per the germline V gene, CDR1 is MDHEN and CDR2 is SYDVKM. V lost 2 bases, J lost 4 bases, and 5 bases lay in between. This CDR3 is built from 12 residues. CDR3 DNA sequence: TGTGCCAGCAGTTTAGAGCGCTATGGCTACACCTTC. Its translation: CASSLERYGYTF.

In its sample, this clone was seen once. The chain has TRBV30 and TRBJ2-1; 7 bases are shared with TRBD2. Germline-derived CDR1 and CDR2 are GTSNPN and SVGIG (reference sequence). The CDR3 is made up of 16 amino acids. With V trimmed by 4 bases and J by 5 bases, 14 bases remained unmatched. The CDR3 protein is CAWTRPSGTKNNEQFF. The CDR3 coding sequence is TGTGCCTGGACCCGACCGAGCGGGACCAAGAACAATGAGCAGTTCTTC.

The gene calls are TRBV7-6 and TRBJ2-3, with 10 bases matching TRBD2. Per germline, CDR1 SGHVS and CDR2 FNYEAQ. CDR3 size: 17 residues. The V gene end was trimmed by 0 bases and the J gene end by 1 base; junction bases not matched to a gene: 4. CDR3 sequence (DNA): TGTGCCAGCAGCTTAGCGCTGGGGACTAGCGGCACAGATACGCAGTATTTT. Protein sequence: CASSLALGTSGTDTQYF.

Here the CDR3 DNA reads TGTGCCAGCAGCGTAGACCTGAGGACAGGGGGGAACGAGCAGTACTTC. The encoded protein is CASSVDLRTGGNEQYF. The gene calls are TRBV9 and TRBJ2-7; 10 bases are a match to TRBD1. J gave up 5 bases and V 0 bases, and 8 bases lay outside the gene matches. The CDR3 length is 16 residues. Germline CDR1 reads SGDLS; CDR2 reads YYNGEE.

The chain carries TRBV5-4 and TRBJ2-3; TRBD2 is a possible D gene (6 bases). Per the germline V gene, CDR1 is SGHNT and CDR2 is YYREEE (reference sequence). The CDR3 contains 15 residues. V dropped 8 bases and J dropped 1 base, with 17 bases sitting between them. For the CDR3, the DNA is TGTGCCAGTCTTCCCGGGGGTACAGGCACAGATACGCAGTATTTT. It codes for CASLPGGTGTDTQYF.

Points on this clone: Other DNA sequences in this sample translate to the same CDR3. V gene TRBV11-2 combines with J gene TRBJ2-1; 7 bases match TRBD2. The CDR3 extends over 15 amino acids. CDR1 SGHAT and CDR2 FQNNGV come from the germline V gene. Trimming cost V 0 bases and J 4 bases; bases outside gene matches: 3. CDR3 residues: CASSLEPSGYNEQFF. The CDR3 DNA reads as TGTGCCAGCAGCTTAGAGCCTAGCGGTTACAATGAGCAGTTCTTC. The whole variable domain, filled in from reference TRBV11-2 and TRBJ2-1, reads EAGVAQSPRYKIIEKRQSVAFWCNPISGHATLYWYQQILGQGPKLLIQFQNNGVVDDSQLPKDRFSAERLKGVDSTLKIQPAKLEDSAVYLCASSLEPSGYNEQFFGPGTRLTVL.

This clone came up a few times. V gene TRBV18 combines with J gene TRBJ2-7; perhaps TRBD2 as D (5 bases). V dropped 6 bases and J dropped 3 bases, with 18 bases sitting between them. Germline V gene data show CDR1 as KGHSH and CDR2 as LQKENI. CDR3 size: 15 residues. CDR3 in amino acids: CASSFQEAAHYEQYF. The DNA of the CDR3 is TGTGCCAGCTCTTTTCAGGAGGCAGCCCACTACGAGCAGTACTTC.

V and J are TRBV6-5 and TRBJ1-1; TRBD1 matches 7 bases. Unmatched junction bases numbered 2, after V lost 0 bases and J lost 7 bases. This CDR3 contains 13 residues. Germline loops: CDR1 MNHEY, CDR2 SVGAGI. The CDR3 loop is CASSYSPGGEAFF. In nucleotides, the CDR3 is TGTGCCAGCAGTTACTCCCCAGGGGGTGAAGCTTTCTTT.

The J gene is TRBJ1-4, the V gene TRBV9; 10 bases match TRBD1. The germline V gene encodes CDR1 SGDLS and CDR2 YYNGEE. V gave up 3 bases and J gave up 6 bases; unmatched junction bases: 5. The CDR3 length is 15 residues. The CDR3 is CASSASDRGYEKLFF. CDR3 bases: TGTGCCAGCAGCGCCTCGGACAGGGGGTATGAAAAACTGTTTTTT.

This chain joins TRBV4-1 and TRBJ2-7; possibly TRBD2 for D (6 bases). The V end was cut by 3 bases, the J end by 0 bases, with 15 bases between. This CDR3 contains 16 residues. Germline values: CDR1 MGHRA, CDR2 YSYEKL. CDR3 nucleotides: TGCGCCAGCAGCCATGTAGCGGACTTGAGCTCCTACGAGCAGTACTTC. Its protein product is CASSHVADLSSYEQYF.

V and J are TRBV27 and TRBJ2-2; 8 bases are a match to TRBD1. The CDR3 has 14 amino acids. Per germline, CDR1 MNHEY and CDR2 SMNVEV (reference sequence). With V trimmed by 2 bases and J by 6 bases, 2 bases remained unmatched. The CDR3 loop is CASSLAQGAGELFF. The CDR3 coding sequence is TGTGCCAGCAGTTTAGCACAGGGGGCCGGGGAGCTGTTTTTT.

The chain has TRBV19 and TRBJ1-6; TRBD1 matches 7 bases. The CDR3 covers 13 residues. Germline V gene sequence: CDR1 LNHDA, CDR2 SQIVND (reference sequence). J lost 10 bases, V lost 4 bases, and 4 bases had no gene match. As DNA, the CDR3 is TGTGCCAGTAGTACGACAGGGACCTCACCCCTCCACTTT. It codes for CASSTTGTSPLHF.

The chain carries TRBV27 and TRBJ2-7; D uncertain. Germline V gene lookup returns CDR1 MNHEY and CDR2 SMNVEV (reference sequence). V was cut by 2 bases and J by 0 bases, with 8 bases left in between. CDR3 length equals 14 residues. CDR3 loop: CASSLAASSYEQYF. The CDR3 nucleotides are TGTGCCAGCAGTTTAGCGGCTAGCTCCTACGAGCAGTACTTC.

The chain employs TRBV11-2 and TRBJ2-2; D is uncertain. Germline V lookup: CDR1 SGHAT, CDR2 FQNNGV. V dropped 3 bases and J dropped 2 bases, with 7 bases sitting between them. The CDR3 loop spans 14 amino acids. The CDR3 spells CASSFSTNTGELFF. The CDR3 DNA reads TGTGCCAGCAGCTTTTCGACTAACACCGGGGAGCTGTTTTTT.

This clone has more than one count but fewer than ten. The chain employs TRBV7-9 and TRBJ2-7, with 13 bases lining up with TRBD2. The CDR3 is 16 residues long. CDR1 SEHNR and CDR2 FQNEAQ come from the germline V gene (reference sequence). Trimming removed 4 bases from V and 6 bases from J; junction bases left unmatched: 9. CDR3 protein: CASSSWTSGSRGEQYF. In DNA form, the CDR3 reads TGTGCCAGCAGCTCCTGGACTAGCGGGAGCCGAGGCGAGCAGTACTTC. The whole variable domain, remainder taken from reference TRBV7-9 and TRBJ2-7, is DTGVSQNPRHKITKRGQNVTFRCDPISEHNRLYWYRQTLGQGPEFLTYFQNEAQLEKSRLLSDRFSAERPKGSFSTLEIQRTEQGDSAMYLCASSSWTSGSRGEQYFGPGTRLTVT.